This TCR beta chain was identified in a study of naive and memory T cell subsets. The beta constant-region primer was an equimolar mix of two oligonucleotides covering TRBC1 and TRBC2. Ligated cDNA was amplified by four rounds of PCR with nested alpha and beta constant-region primers and SP2. TCRdb reprocessed the UMI-ligation and nested PCR reads via MiXCR and lists one record per CDR3 protein. This table has 95,000 to 150,000 distinct CDR3 sequences, 35% to 45% appearing once. Material: central memory CD4+ T cells from blood. This TCR was sampled from a human donor in good health.

The CDR3 DNA is TGTGCCAGCAGCCTAGACAGGGATAGTAAAGCTTTCTTT. Its protein is CASSLDRDSKAFF. V is TRBV7-2 and J is TRBJ1-1; 7 bases align to TRBD1. V shed 5 bases and J 9 bases; nucleotides not matched to a gene: 9. This CDR3 has 13 amino acids. Looked up from germline, CDR1 is SGHTA and CDR2 is FQGNSA.